This TCR beta chain is from a study of Ad26.COV2.S vaccination and SARS-CoV-2 variants. The overall study: COV1001, an Ad26.COV2.S trial, supplied this vaccine-arm donor.

Treatment described: some 20 received Ad26.COV2.S at low or high dose, single or two shots; roughly five received placebo; per-sample allocation not given. Sample collection was performed on day 63 after the first vaccine or placebo injection. In Boston, the donor was an adult between 18-55 years of age. Data came from immunoSEQ multiplex PCR; TCRdb stores just in-frame clones and leaves some out. The sample shows more than 300,000 clones, about 87% of them seen only once. V gave up 7 bases and J gave up 3 bases, with 14 bases separating them. The germline gives CDR1 SNHLY, CDR2 FYNNEI. This CDR3 has 14 amino acids. This clone was seen once.

The specimen was peripheral blood, collected in a trial of Ad26.COV2.S vaccine versus placebo. The receptor's source is a person aged 18-65 years who received the Ad26.COV2.S COVID-19 vaccine or a placebo. V usage is TRBV2 and J usage is TRBJ2-3; D call uncertain. The CDR3 region is CASNQAGLTDTQYF. Written as DNA, the CDR3 is TGTGCCAGCAACCAGGCCGGGCTGACAGATACGCAGTATTTT.